Sequencing of this T cell receptor (beta chain) was carried out in a study of T cell repertoires in cytomegalovirus infection. Findings and limits, study-wide: HLA-C-restricted TCR beta clonotypes specific for CMV led the ex vivo response. Totalled public TCR beta family frequency picked out people who carried CMV plus the relevant HLA.

The sample holds many counts of this clonotype. The antigen is undetermined. V was pared by 1 base and J by 0 bases, with 13 bases between. Per germline, CDR1 SGHVS and CDR2 FQNEAQ. The CDR3 extends over 17 amino acids. TCRdb ran MiXCR on the reads and lists one entry per CDR3 protein. The sample shows 830,000 or so distinct CDR3 sequences, around a third of them seen only once. The genes are TRBV7-8 and TRBJ1-5; D might be TRBD1 (6 bases). The TCR comes from a human donor in good health (CMV status not recorded). Some clones in this sample may be carry-over from other donors' samples. The sequenced sample was cultured CD8+ T cells from PBMCs, obtained from culture after CMV antigen stimulation. CDR3 in DNA: TGTGCCAGCAGCTTAGAGGGGGGCACCTATAGCAATCAGCCCCAGCATTTT. It encodes CASSLEGGTYSNQPQHF. Drawing the rest from reference TRBV7-8 and TRBJ1-5, the complete variable domain is GAGVSQSPRYKVAKRGQDVALRCDPISGHVSLFWYQQALGQGPEFLTYFQNEAQLDKSGLPSDRFFAERPEGSVSTLKIQRTQQEDSAVYLCASSLEGGTYSNQPQHFGDGTRLSIL.